Listed here are 15 T cell receptor beta chains from one sample, sequenced in a study of blood T cell repertoires in COVID-19. Repertoires were generated with immunoSEQ multiplex PCR, while TCRdb's copy carries only in-frame clones and drops some. The sample yields around 200,000 clones, more than 70% seen once. Input material: PBMCs or T cells enriched from blood (not recorded which). The source is a man aged 35-49 years with acute COVID-19.

V usage is TRBV5-5 and J usage is TRBJ2-3; TRBD2 matches at 9 bases. Trimming removed 1 base from V and 6 bases from J; junction bases left unmatched: 15. In germline, CDR1 is SGHKS, CDR2 YYEKEE (reference sequence). CDR3 size: 18 residues. This CDR3 reads CASSLKSVGLAGTDTQYF. The CDR3 nucleotides read TGTGCCAGCAGCTTGAAATCTGTCGGTCTAGCGGGAACTGATACGCAGTATTTT.

V usage is TRBV24-1 and J usage is TRBJ1-2, with a possible D match to TRBD1 (5 bases). Trimming shortened V by 3 bases and J by 0 bases, and 10 bases separated the two germline ends. Germline CDR1 reads KGHDR; CDR2 reads SFDVKD. CDR3 length: 15 amino acids. DNA of the CDR3: TGTGCCACCAGTGATAAAGGCAGGGCTAACTATGGCTACACCTTC. This gives the protein CATSDKGRANYGYTF.

This clone appeared once. The V call is TRBV7-9, the J call TRBJ2-2, with unresolved D. The V end was cut by 5 bases, the J end by 3 bases, with 7 bases between. The CDR3 extends over 13 amino acids. Per the germline V gene, CDR1 is SEHNR and CDR2 is FQNEAQ (reference sequence). The DNA of the CDR3 is TGTGCCAGCAGCGCAACAGACACCGGGGAGCTGTTTTTT. It codes for CASSATDTGELFF. The whole variable domain, filled in from reference TRBV7-9 and TRBJ2-2, reads DTGVSQNPRHKITKRGQNVTFRCDPISEHNRLYWYRQTLGQGPEFLTYFQNEAQLEKSRLLSDRFSAERPKGSFSTLEIQRTEQGDSAMYLCASSATDTGELFFGEGSRLTVL.

This clone was seen a few times. The genes are TRBV6-7 and TRBJ1-2; weak D call: TRBD1 (5 bases). TRBV6-7 has ORF status, its function being uncertain. CDR3 length: 19 residues. The V and J ends lost 3 bases and 1 base respectively, with 24 bases between them. This CDR3 is CASSYKGRQGPISNYGYTF. Here the CDR3 DNA reads TGTGCCAGCAGTTATAAGGGTAGGCAGGGCCCAATAAGTAACTATGGCTACACCTTC.

The chain is built from TRBV6-5 and TRBJ1-2; no firm D call. V was pared by 0 bases and J by 4 bases, with 9 bases between. This CDR3 spans 14 amino acids. Germline-derived CDR1 and CDR2 are MNHEY and SVGAGI. The CDR3 nucleotides read TGTGCCAGCAGTTACTCTGCGGAAGTCTATGGCTACACCTTC. It is translated as CASSYSAEVYGYTF.

J is TRBJ2-7 and V is TRBV11-2; tentatively, D is TRBD2 (6 bases). The CDR3 consists of 15 residues. Germline CDR1 and CDR2: SGHAT and FQNNGV. Deletions cut 5 bases from V and 7 bases from J, with 21 bases between. CDR3 region: CASSHLRDSRQEQYF. In DNA form, the CDR3 reads TGTGCCAGCAGCCACCTCCGGGACTCCCGGCAGGAGCAGTACTTC.

The chain joins TRBV20-1 to TRBJ2-1, with 8 bases identical to TRBD2. CDR1 is DFQATT and CDR2 is SNEGSKA in the germline V gene (reference sequence). V gave up 3 bases and J gave up 4 bases; unmatched junction bases: 17. The CDR3 consists of 18 residues. Written as DNA, the CDR3 is TGCAGTGCTAGTGCTACTAGACAACCCGGACTAGCTTACAATGAGCAGTTCTTC. Translated, it gives CSASATRQPGLAYNEQFF.

The chain recombines TRBV5-8 with TRBJ2-2; D remains unclear. Germline V lookup: CDR1 SGHTS, CDR2 YDEGEE. The CDR3 runs 13 residues. Between the trimmed V and J ends, which lost 5 bases and 2 bases, there was a span of 7 bases. This CDR3 is CASRVTNTGELFF. For the CDR3, the DNA is TGTGCCAGCAGGGTTACAAACACCGGGGAGCTGTTTTTT.

This clone was seen a few times. V and J are TRBV5-1 and TRBJ1-5, with TRBD1 matching 7 bases. Losses at the gene ends were 1 base for V and 7 bases for J; bases not matched to a gene: 2. The germline CDR1 and CDR2 sequences are SGHRS and YFSETQ. This CDR3 has 13 residues. The DNA for the CDR3 is TGCGCCAGCAGCTTGACAGGGGACCAGCCCCAGCATTTT. Amino acids: CASSLTGDQPQHF.

The chain carries TRBV19 and TRBJ1-2, with D possibly matching TRBD1 (5 bases). CDR1 is LNHDA, CDR2 SQIVND, per germline (reference sequence). V was pared by 1 base and J by 6 bases, with 15 bases between. The CDR3 contains 15 residues. This CDR3 is CASSIVGRAEDGYTF. For the CDR3, the DNA is TGTGCCAGTAGTATAGTGGGCAGGGCTGAAGATGGCTACACCTTC.

This chain joins TRBV7-8 and TRBJ2-4, with 12 bases matching TRBD2. The V and J ends lost 0 bases and 6 bases, in that order; junction bases with no gene match: 15. This CDR3 region has 20 residues. CDR1 is SGHVS, CDR2 FQNEAQ, per germline. CDR3: CASSLAPERLAGDGGNIQYF. CDR3 DNA: TGTGCCAGCAGCTTAGCCCCTGAAAGACTAGCGGGAGACGGGGGAAACATTCAGTACTTC.

V and J are TRBV6-5 and TRBJ2-7; possibly TRBD2 for D (5 bases). The V end lost 0 bases, the J end lost 6 bases, and 12 bases lay between the germline ends. This CDR3 region has 14 residues. Per the germline V gene, CDR1 is MNHEY and CDR2 is SVGAGI. CDR3 DNA: TGTGCCAGCAGTTACTCCCAAGCGGCCCCCGAGCAGTACTTC. Translating gives CASSYSQAAPEQYF.

V is TRBV15 and J is TRBJ2-1, with a possible D match to TRBD1 (5 bases). V lost 4 bases, J lost 2 bases, and 6 bases lay in between. The CDR3 sequence is 13 residues long. Germline CDR1 LNHNV, CDR2 YYDKDF (reference sequence). The CDR3 nucleotides read TGTGCCACCAGCAAGGGGCCCTACAATGAGCAGTTCTTC. It yields the protein CATSKGPYNEQFF.

The chain links TRBV9 to TRBJ2-5, with 7 bases aligning to TRBD2. CDR3 length equals 14 residues. J was trimmed by 5 bases and V by 0 bases; bases with no gene match: 4. Per germline, CDR1 SGDLS and CDR2 YYNGEE. CDR3 residues: CASSVEVGGETQYF. CDR3 DNA: TGTGCCAGCAGCGTAGAGGTGGGGGGGGAGACCCAGTACTTC. Looking up the rest from reference TRBV9 and TRBJ2-5 gives the full variable domain: DSGVTQTPKHLITATGQRVTLRCSPRSGDLSVYWYQQSLDQGLQFLIQYYNGEERAKGNILERFSAQQFPDLHSELNLSSLELGDSALYFCASSVEVGGETQYFGPGTRLLVL.

This chain connects TRBV2 to TRBJ1-2, with D possibly being TRBD1 (5 bases). Per germline, CDR1 SNHLY and CDR2 FYNNEI. The V and J ends lost 5 bases and 2 bases respectively, with 12 bases between them. This CDR3 spans 14 amino acids. The CDR3 coding sequence is TGTGCCAGCAGTCGGGGGATATCCAACTATGGCTACACCTTC. Protein product: CASSRGISNYGYTF.